The following is a TCR beta chain sequence with its context. TCRdb keeps only in-frame clones here, not all; method: immunoSEQ multiplex PCR. The table records some 130,000 clones, roughly 84% of them present only once. This sample was included in a study of blood T cell repertoires in COVID-19. The CDR3 runs to 16 residues. CDR1 LGHDT and CDR2 YNNKEL come from the germline V gene (reference sequence). The V segment lost 1 base and the J segment 2 bases; nucleotides outside the gene matches: 2. This sequence originates from a man aged 35 to 55 with acute COVID-19. The specimen was PBMCs or T cells enriched from blood (not recorded which). The chain combines TRBV3-1 (or the pseudogene TRBV3-2) with TRBJ2-5; TRBD2 matches at 12 bases. CDR3 region: CASSQALAGGQETQYF. The CDR3 nucleotides read TGTGCCAGCAGCCAAGCCCTAGCGGGAGGGCAAGAGACCCAGTACTTC.